A single sample gave rise to the 3 T cell receptor beta chains below, sequenced in a study of CD8 T cells in ankylosing spondylitis. No cognate antigen is known for these TCRs. TCRdb used MiXCR to reprocess the 5' RACE reads, holding one entry per CDR3 protein. The table lists roughly 670,000 distinct CDR3 sequences, 15% to 20% of them singletons. Study-wide points: For ankylosing spondylitis blood, a TCR beta motif of 8 or 9 highly homologous variants appeared characteristic.

Material for sequencing was blood, either unsorted or a sorted T cell fraction (not recorded which). The receptors were sampled from a male donor with ankylosing spondylitis.

This clonotype was observed a few times. For the CDR3, the DNA is TGTGCCAGCAGCCAAGTGACTAGCGGATACAATGAGCAGTTCTTC. Encoded protein: CASSQVTSGYNEQFF. The chain employs TRBV4-2 and TRBJ2-1; 9 bases agree with TRBD2. The CDR3 is 15 residues long. Germline values: CDR1 LGHNA, CDR2 YNFKEQ. The junction had 2 bases not matched to a gene; V was cut back by 1 base and J by 4 bases.

V usage is TRBV7-9 and J usage is TRBJ2-1, with a weak D call TRBD1 (6 bases). V lost 6 bases and J lost 10, with 28 bases in between. CDR3 length: 17 amino acids. CDR1 and CDR2 (germline): SEHNR, FQNEAQ (reference sequence). The CDR3 loop reads CASSYRTGSRPSGEQFF. Here the CDR3 DNA reads TGTGCCAGCAGTTACCGCACAGGGAGTCGGCCAAGCGGCGAGCAGTTCTTC.

The chain is built from TRBV27 and TRBJ2-3; D remains ambiguous. The ends were cut back, 4 bases at V and 4 bases at J, with 12 bases in the middle. The V gene's germline CDR1 is MNHEY and CDR2 SMNVEV (reference sequence). This CDR3 comprises 14 residues. The CDR3 sequence is CASSSVHAPDTQYF. The CDR3 DNA reads as TGTGCCAGCAGTTCAGTCCACGCGCCAGATACGCAGTATTTT.